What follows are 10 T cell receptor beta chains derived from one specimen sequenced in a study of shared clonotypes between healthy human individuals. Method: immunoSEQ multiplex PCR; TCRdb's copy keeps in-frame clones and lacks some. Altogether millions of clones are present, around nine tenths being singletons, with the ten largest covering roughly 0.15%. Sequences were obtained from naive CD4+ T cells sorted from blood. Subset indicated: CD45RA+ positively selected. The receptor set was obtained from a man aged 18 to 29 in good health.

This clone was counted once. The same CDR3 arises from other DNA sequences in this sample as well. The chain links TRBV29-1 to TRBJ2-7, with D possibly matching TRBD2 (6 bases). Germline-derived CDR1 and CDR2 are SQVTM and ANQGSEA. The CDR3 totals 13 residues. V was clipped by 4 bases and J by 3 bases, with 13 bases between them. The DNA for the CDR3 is TGCAGCGTTGCGCAGGGAGGCGGCTACGAGCAGTACTTC. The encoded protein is CSVAQGGGYEQYF.

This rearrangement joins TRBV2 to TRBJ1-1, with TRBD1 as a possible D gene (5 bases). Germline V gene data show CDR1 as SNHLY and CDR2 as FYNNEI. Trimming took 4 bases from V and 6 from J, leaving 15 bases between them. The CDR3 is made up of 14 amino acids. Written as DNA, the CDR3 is TGTGCCAGCAGTGCTTCAGGGAGTTTGGCTGAAGCTTTCTTT. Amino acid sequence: CASSASGSLAEAFF.

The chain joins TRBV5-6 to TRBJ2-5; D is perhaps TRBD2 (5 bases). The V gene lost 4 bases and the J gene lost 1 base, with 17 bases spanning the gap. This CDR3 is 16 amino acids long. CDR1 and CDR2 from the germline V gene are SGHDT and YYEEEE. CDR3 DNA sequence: TGTGCCAGCAGCCCGCTAAGCGGCGGATTCCAAGAGACCCAGTACTTC. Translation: CASSPLSGGFQETQYF.

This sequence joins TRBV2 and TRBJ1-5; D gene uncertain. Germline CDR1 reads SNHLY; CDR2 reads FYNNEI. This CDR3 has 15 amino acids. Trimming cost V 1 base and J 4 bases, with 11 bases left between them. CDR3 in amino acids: CASSEESQINQPQHF. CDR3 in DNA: TGTGCCAGCAGTGAAGAGAGCCAGATTAATCAGCCCCAGCATTTT.

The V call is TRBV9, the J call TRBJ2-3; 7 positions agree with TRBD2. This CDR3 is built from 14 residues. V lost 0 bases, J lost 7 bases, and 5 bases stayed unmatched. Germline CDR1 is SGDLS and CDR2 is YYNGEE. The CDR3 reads CASSVDGAGNTQYF. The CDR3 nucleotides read TGTGCCAGCAGCGTAGATGGAGCGGGGAATACGCAGTATTTT.

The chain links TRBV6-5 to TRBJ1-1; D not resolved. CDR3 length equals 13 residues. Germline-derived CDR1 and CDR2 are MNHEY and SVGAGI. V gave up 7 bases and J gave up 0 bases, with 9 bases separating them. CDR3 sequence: CASTDRVNTEAFF. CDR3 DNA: TGTGCCAGCACCGACCGGGTGAACACTGAAGCTTTCTTT.

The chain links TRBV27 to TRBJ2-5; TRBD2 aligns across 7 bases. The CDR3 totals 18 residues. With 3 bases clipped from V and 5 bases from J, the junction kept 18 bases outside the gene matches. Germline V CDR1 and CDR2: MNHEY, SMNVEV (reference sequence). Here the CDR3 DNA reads TGTGCCAGCAGTTTCCCCCAGCGGGCGGGAGTATCTCAGGAGACCCAGTACTTC. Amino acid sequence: CASSFPQRAGVSQETQYF.

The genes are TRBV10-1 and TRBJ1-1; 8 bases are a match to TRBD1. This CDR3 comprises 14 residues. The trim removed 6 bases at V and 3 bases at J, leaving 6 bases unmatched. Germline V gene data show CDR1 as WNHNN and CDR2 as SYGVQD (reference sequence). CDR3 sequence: CASSPTGEDTEAFF. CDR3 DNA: TGCGCCAGCAGCCCGACAGGGGAGGACACTGAAGCTTTCTTT.

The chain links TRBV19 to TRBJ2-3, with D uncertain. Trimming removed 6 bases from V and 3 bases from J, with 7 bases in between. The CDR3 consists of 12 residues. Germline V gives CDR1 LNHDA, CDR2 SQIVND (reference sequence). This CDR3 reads CASSGQTDTQYF. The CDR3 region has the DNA TGTGCCAGTAGCGGCCAAACAGATACGCAGTATTTT.

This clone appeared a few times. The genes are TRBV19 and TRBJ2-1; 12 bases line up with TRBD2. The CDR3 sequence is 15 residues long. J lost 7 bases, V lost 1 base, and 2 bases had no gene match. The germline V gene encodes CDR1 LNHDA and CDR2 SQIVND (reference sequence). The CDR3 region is CASSIVLAGGNEQFF. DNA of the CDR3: TGTGCCAGTAGTATAGTACTAGCGGGGGGTAATGAGCAGTTCTTC.